The following is a T cell receptor (beta chain) sequence with its context. The antigen is not known. This specimen belongs to a study of T cell repertoires in cytomegalovirus infection. Whole-study context: CMV epitopes used comprised recently identified HLA-C-restricted ones and well-studied HLA-B-restricted ones. It was the public TCR beta signatures that indicated both CMV infection and matching HLA type.

From the reads, TCRdb called clonotypes with MiXCR, one entry per CDR3 protein. The data contain 680,000 or so distinct CDR3 sequences, roughly 30% of them seen just once; the ten biggest clones take up roughly 20%. There are 16 residues in the CDR3. CDR1 LNHNV and CDR2 YYDKDF come from the germline V gene (reference sequence). The ends were cut back, 0 bases at V and 6 bases at J, with 15 bases in the middle. Source: cultured PBMCs, taken from culture after CMV antigen stimulation. The clonotype comes from a human donor in good health (CMV status not recorded). Some clones in this sample may be carry-over from other donors' samples. The chain recombines TRBV15 with TRBJ2-1, with D unresolved. The CDR3 DNA reads TGTGCCACCAGCAGAGATATTGTGGGATTTGGCAATGAGCAGTTCTTC. Translated: CATSRDIVGFGNEQFF.